The entry below gives a single T cell receptor (beta chain) sequence along with its context. Antigen: not known. The entry originates in a study of shared clonotypes between healthy human individuals. Study-wide results and limits: Collection of samples was limited to blood; tissue repertoires likely differ. Naive CD4 clonotypes overlapped across a handful of donors at about 5.3%. Clonotype sharing levels among donors were expected to vary with sequencing depth.

The authors' processing: Junction-only sequences produced by ImmunoSEQ had no quality scores, so filtering differed. Sequencing used immunoSEQ multiplex PCR; TCRdb keeps in-frame clones, though not all of them. That table is the source of V, J and clone size, and D and trimming were worked out from the DNA. Here the sample spans over 2 million clones, roughly 92% being singletons. Germline assignment: CDR1 MNHNS and CDR2 SASEGT. The CDR3 consists of 15 residues. The trim removed 7 bases at V and 0 bases at J, leaving 2 bases unmatched. The source of this sequence is a man in his late teens or twenties in good health. Some clones in this sample may be carry-over from other donors' samples. V gene TRBV6-1 combines with J gene TRBJ2-2, with 10 bases matching TRBD2. The sequencing input was naive CD4+ T cells from PBMCs. The subset: CD45RA+ positively selected. CDR3 residues: CASIAGGSNTGELFF. CDR3 nucleotide sequence: TGTGCCAGCATAGCGGGAGGCTCGAACACCGGGGAGCTGTTTTTT.